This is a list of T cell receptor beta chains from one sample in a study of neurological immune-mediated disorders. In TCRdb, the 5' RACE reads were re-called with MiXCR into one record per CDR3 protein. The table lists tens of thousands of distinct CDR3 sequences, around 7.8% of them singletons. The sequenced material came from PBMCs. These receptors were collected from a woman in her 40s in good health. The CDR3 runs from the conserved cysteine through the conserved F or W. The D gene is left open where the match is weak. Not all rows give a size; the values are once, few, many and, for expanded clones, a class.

DNA: TGTGCCAGCAGCTCCTTTGGAAACACCATATATTTT
CDR3: CASSSFGNTIYF
size: many
D: NA
J: TRBJ1-3
V: TRBV12-3/TRBV12-4

DNA: TGTGCCAGCAGTTCGACCGGAGAGACCCAGTACTTC
CDR3: CASSSTGETQYF
size: many
D: NA
J: TRBJ2-5
V: TRBV7-8

DNA: TGTGCCAGCAGCGGGCCGGCTAGCGGGAGGAAAGGGGCCAACGTCCTGACTTTC
CDR3: CASSGPASGRKGANVLTF
size: NA
D: TRBD2
J: TRBJ2-6
V: TRBV9

DNA: TGTGCCAGCAGGGAAAGCCCGGCAGGGGGCCGGGAGCTGTTTTTT
CDR3: CASRESPAGGRELFF
size: many
D: TRBD1
J: TRBJ2-2
V: TRBV12-3/TRBV12-4

DNA: TGTGCCAGCCTTCCTCGGGCAGGGGGGAGCAATCAGCCCCAGCATTTT
CDR3: CASLPRAGGSNQPQHF
size: many
D: TRBD1
J: TRBJ1-5
V: TRBV5-8

DNA: TGCAGTGCTATCCTACCAGGGGGGTCCTACGAGCAGTACTTC
CDR3: CSAILPGGSYEQYF
size: many
D: NA
J: TRBJ2-7
V: TRBV20-1

DNA: TGCGCCAGCAGCTTGGCCGGAGGGGCAATGGGGGAGCTGTTTTTT
CDR3: CASSLAGGAMGELFF
size: many
D: NA
J: TRBJ2-2
V: TRBV5-1

DNA: TGTGCCAGCAGTATAAATCGTAGGAGGGATAACTATGGCTACACCTTC
CDR3: CASSINRRRDNYGYTF
size: many
D: NA
J: TRBJ1-2
V: TRBV27

DNA: TGCAGCGTTGTCAGGGACACTGAAGCTTTCTTT
CDR3: CSVVRDTEAFF
size: many
D: NA
J: TRBJ1-1
V: TRBV29-1

DNA: TGTGCCAGCAGCACCTACTCCGGGACTAGCGGGAGGGTTATCTACGAGCAGTACTTC
CDR3: CASSTYSGTSGRVIYEQYF
size: many
D: TRBD2
J: TRBJ2-7
V: TRBV7-9

DNA: TGTGCTTGGGGGAGAGAACAAGAGACCCAGTACTTC
CDR3: CAWGREQETQYF
size: many
D: NA
J: TRBJ2-5
V: TRBV7-6

DNA: TGTGCCAGCAGGCCCGGGGGGGTTTTGAATGAGCAGTTCTTC
CDR3: CASRPGGVLNEQFF
size: many
D: TRBD2
J: TRBJ2-1
V: TRBV2

DNA: TGTGCCAGCGCATTTGGGGACAACCCTTTGGACGAGCAGTACTTC
CDR3: CASAFGDNPLDEQYF
size: many
D: NA
J: TRBJ2-7
V: TRBV7-9

DNA: TGCGCCAGCGAAGGGGGGACAGGGGGCCGTGATGAGCAGTTCTTC
CDR3: CASEGGTGGRDEQFF
size: NA
D: TRBD1
J: TRBJ2-1
V: TRBV10-2

DNA: TGCGCCAGCAGCTTGGAAGGGACAGGGGGCAATGAGCAGTTCTTC
CDR3: CASSLEGTGGNEQFF
size: many
D: TRBD1
J: TRBJ2-1
V: TRBV5-1

DNA: TGTGCCAGCAGCTTAGAACGGGGACGGAACACAGATACGCAGTATTTT
CDR3: CASSLERGRNTDTQYF
size: few
D: NA
J: TRBJ2-3
V: TRBV7-9

DNA: TGTGCCAGCAGCCGGACAGTTCTCAATGAGCAGTTCTTC
CDR3: CASSRTVLNEQFF
size: many
D: NA
J: TRBJ2-1
V: TRBV5-4

DNA: TGTGCCAGCAGACCAGCGGGTTTAAATGAGCAGTTCTTC
CDR3: CASRPAGLNEQFF
size: many
D: NA
J: TRBJ2-1
V: TRBV7-2

DNA: TGTGCCAGCTCTCGACAGGGAAGGAACTATGGCTACACCTTC
CDR3: CASSRQGRNYGYTF
size: many
D: TRBD1
J: TRBJ1-2
V: TRBV27

DNA: TGCGCCAGCAGCTTTTCGGGGGGCATGAACAATGAGCAGTTCTTC
CDR3: CASSFSGGMNNEQFF
size: few
D: NA
J: TRBJ2-1
V: TRBV5-1